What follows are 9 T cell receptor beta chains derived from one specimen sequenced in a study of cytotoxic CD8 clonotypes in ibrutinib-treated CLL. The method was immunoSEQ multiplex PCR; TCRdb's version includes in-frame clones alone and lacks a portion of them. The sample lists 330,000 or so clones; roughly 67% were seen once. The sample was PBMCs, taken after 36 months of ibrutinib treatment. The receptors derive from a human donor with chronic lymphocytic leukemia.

The CDR3 is CASSVELGPKKETQYF. The CDR3 nucleotides are TGCGCCAGCAGCGTGGAACTTGGCCCCAAAAAAGAGACCCAGTACTTC. The chain recombines TRBV5-1 with TRBJ2-5; D remains ambiguous. The V gene's germline CDR1 is SGHRS and CDR2 YFSETQ. The CDR3 consists of 16 residues. Trimming shortened V by 4 bases and J by 3 bases, and 19 bases separated the two germline ends.

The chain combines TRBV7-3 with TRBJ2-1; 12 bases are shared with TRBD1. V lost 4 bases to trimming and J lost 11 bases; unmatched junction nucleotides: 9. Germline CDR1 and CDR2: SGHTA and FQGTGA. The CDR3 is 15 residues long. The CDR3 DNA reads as TGTGCCAGCAGCTCCCTCGGGACAGGGGGCTATAAGCAGTTCTTC. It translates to CASSSLGTGGYKQFF.

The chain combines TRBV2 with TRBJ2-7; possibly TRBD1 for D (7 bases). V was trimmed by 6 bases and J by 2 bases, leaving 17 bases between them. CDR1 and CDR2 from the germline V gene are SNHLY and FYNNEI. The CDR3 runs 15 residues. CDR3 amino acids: CASRESGGKTYEQYF. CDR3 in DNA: TGTGCCAGCAGAGAGTCAGGGGGGAAAACCTACGAGCAGTACTTC.

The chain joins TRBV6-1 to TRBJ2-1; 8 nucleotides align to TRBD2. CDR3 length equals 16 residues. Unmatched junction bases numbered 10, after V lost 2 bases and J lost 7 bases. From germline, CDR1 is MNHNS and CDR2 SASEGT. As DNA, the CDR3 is TGTGCCAGCAGTGAAATTGTCGGGAGGGCTTTAAATGAGCAGTTCTTC. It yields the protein CASSEIVGRALNEQFF.

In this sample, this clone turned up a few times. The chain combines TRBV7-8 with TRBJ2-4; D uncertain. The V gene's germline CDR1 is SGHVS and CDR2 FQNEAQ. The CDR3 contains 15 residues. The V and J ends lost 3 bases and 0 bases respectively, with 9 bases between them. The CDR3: CASSFGGLAKNIQYF. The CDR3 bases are TGTGCCAGCAGCTTCGGTGGGCTAGCCAAAAACATTCAGTACTTC.

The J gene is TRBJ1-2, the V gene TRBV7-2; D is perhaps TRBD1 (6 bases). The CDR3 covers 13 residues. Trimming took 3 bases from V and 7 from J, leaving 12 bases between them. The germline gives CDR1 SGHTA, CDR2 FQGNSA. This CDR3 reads CASSFRGGTGYTF. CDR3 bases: TGTGCCAGCAGCTTTAGGGGGGGCACTGGCTACACCTTC.

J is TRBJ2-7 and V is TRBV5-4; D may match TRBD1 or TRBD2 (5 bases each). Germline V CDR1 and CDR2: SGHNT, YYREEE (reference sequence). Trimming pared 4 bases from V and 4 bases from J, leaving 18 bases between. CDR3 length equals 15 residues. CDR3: CASSPFPGDPYEQYF. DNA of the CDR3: TGTGCCAGCAGCCCCTTCCCTGGGGACCCATACGAGCAGTACTTC.

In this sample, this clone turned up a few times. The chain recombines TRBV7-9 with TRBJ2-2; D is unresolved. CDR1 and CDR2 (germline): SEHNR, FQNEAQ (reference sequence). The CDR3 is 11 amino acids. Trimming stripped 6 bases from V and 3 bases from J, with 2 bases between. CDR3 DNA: TGTGCCAGCAGGCACACCGGGGAGCTGTTTTTT. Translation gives CASRHTGELFF.

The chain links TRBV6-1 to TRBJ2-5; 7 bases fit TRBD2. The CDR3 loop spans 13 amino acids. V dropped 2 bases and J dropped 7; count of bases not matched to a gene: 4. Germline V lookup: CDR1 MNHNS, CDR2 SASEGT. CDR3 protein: CASSESGRGTQYF. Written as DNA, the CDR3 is TGTGCCAGCAGTGAATCGGGGAGGGGGACCCAGTACTTC.